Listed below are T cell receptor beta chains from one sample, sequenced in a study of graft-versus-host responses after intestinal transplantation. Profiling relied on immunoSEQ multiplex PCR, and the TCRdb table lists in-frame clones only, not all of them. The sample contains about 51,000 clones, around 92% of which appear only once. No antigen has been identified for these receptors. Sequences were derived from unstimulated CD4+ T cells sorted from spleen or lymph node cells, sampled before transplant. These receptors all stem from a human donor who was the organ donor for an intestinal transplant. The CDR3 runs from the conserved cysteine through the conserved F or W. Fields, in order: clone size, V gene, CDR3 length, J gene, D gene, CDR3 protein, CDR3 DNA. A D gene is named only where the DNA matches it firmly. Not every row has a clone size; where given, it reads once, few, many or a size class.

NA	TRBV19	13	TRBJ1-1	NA	CASRWGGNTEAFF	TGTGCCAGTAGGTGGGGAGGGAACACTGAAGCTTTCTTT
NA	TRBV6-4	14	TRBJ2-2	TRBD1	CASRPQGETGELFF	TGTGCCAGCAGGCCACAGGGGGAGACCGGGGAGCTGTTTTTT
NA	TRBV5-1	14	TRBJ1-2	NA	CASSPMSTNYGYTF	TGCGCCAGCAGCCCCATGAGTACTAACTATGGCTACACCTTC
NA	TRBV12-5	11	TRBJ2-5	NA	CASARQETQYF	TGTGCTAGTGCACGGCAAGAGACCCAGTACTTC
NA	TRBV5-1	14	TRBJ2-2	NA	CASSFDRNTGELFF	TGCGCCAGCAGCTTCGACAGGAACACCGGGGAGCTGTTTTTT
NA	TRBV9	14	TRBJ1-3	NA	CASSPREDGNTIYF	TGTGCCAGCAGCCCCAGGGAGGACGGAAACACCATATATTTT
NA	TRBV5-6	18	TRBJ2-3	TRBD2	CASSLASGKRARTDTQYF	TGTGCCAGCAGCTTGGCTAGCGGGAAGAGAGCCCGCACAGATACGCAGTATTTT
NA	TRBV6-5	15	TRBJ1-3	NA	CASKEDRSSGNTIYF	TGTGCCAGCAAAGAGGACAGATCCTCTGGAAACACCATATATTTT
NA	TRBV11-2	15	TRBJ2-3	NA	CASSSGQDYTDTQYF	TGTGCCAGCAGCTCCGGACAGGACTACACAGATACGCAGTATTTT
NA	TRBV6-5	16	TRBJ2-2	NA	CASSYPRGANTGELFF	TGTGCCAGCAGTTACCCCAGGGGAGCGAACACCGGGGAGCTGTTTTTT
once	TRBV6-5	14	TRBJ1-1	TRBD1	CASSPGGKVTEAFF	TGTGCCAGCAGCCCAGGGGGCAAGGTGACTGAAGCTTTCTTT